This T cell receptor (beta chain) is from a study of cytomegalovirus exposure and HLA in healthy donors. Study results and limitations: The authors listed some 160 TCR beta chains as cytomegalovirus-associated.

The PCR used 60 Vbeta and 13 Jbeta primers. The repertoire was sequenced with immunoSEQ multiplex PCR; TCRdb's copy has only in-frame clones and lacks some. In total, the table holds some 70,000 clones. About this clone: Its antigen is currently unknown.

Trimming removed 1 base from V and 1 base from J; junction bases left unmatched: 10. The CDR3 has 17 residues. Germline V gene lookup returns CDR1 SGHRS and CDR2 YFSETQ. This chain joins TRBV5-1 and TRBJ2-5; 7 bases fit TRBD1. The sample consisted of PBMCs. The sequence derives from a man aged 35 to 55 in good health and CMV-seronegative. The CDR3 bases are TGCGCCAGCAGCTTGACCGGGACAGTGGGTGGCCAAGAGACCCAGTACTTC. This encodes CASSLTGTVGGQETQYF.